These 21 T cell receptor beta chains originate from one sample sequenced in a study of Graves' ophthalmopathy and Graves' hyperthyroidism. Amplifying from RNA transcripts, the study obtained TCR beta CDR3 regions. First-round RT-PCR relied on HTBI primers, and a second-round multiplex PCR came next. TCRdb processed the multiplex PCR reads anew with MiXCR; each CDR3 protein has one entry. This sample has 11,000 to 15,000 distinct CDR3 sequences, with roughly 50% found just once. The material sequenced was peripheral blood. The source of these receptors is a woman under 40 with Graves' ophthalmopathy.

The chain carries TRBV15 and TRBJ2-1, with a tentative D call TRBD2 (6 bases). The CDR3 has 15 residues. V dropped 1 base and J dropped 6 bases, with 13 bases sitting between them. Per germline, CDR1 LNHNV and CDR2 YYDKDF (reference sequence). CDR3 sequence reads: CATSRVAGILNEQFF. CDR3 bases: TGTGCCACCAGCAGAGTTGCGGGGATACTCAATGAGCAGTTCTTC.

J is TRBJ2-1 and V is TRBV24-1; 8 nucleotides align to TRBD1. The CDR3 consists of 16 residues. Trimming cost V 3 bases and J 6 bases; bases outside gene matches: 9. The germline V gene has CDR1 KGHDR and CDR2 SFDVKD. The CDR3 loop reads CATSDPGTGKANEQFF. The CDR3, as DNA: TGTGCCACCAGTGATCCCGGGACAGGCAAGGCCAATGAGCAGTTCTTC.

This clonotype showed up just a few times. The rearrangement links TRBV7-9 to TRBJ2-5; 7 nucleotides line up with TRBD1. With V trimmed by 4 bases and J by 4 bases, 3 bases remained unmatched. The CDR3 length is 13 residues. Germline V gene data show CDR1 as SEHNR and CDR2 as FQNEAQ (reference sequence). CDR3 protein: CASSSRGPETQYF. The DNA of the CDR3 is TGTGCCAGCAGCTCGAGGGGGCCAGAGACCCAGTACTTC.

This clonotype is a singleton in its sample. The gene calls are TRBV5-5 and TRBJ2-3; D gene uncertain. V lost 2 bases and J 5 bases, leaving 9 bases between the germline ends. This CDR3 has 13 residues. Germline V gene data show CDR1 as SGHKS and CDR2 as YYEKEE (reference sequence). The DNA of the CDR3 is TGTGCCAGCAGCTTCCAGAAGCGAGATACGCAGTATTTT. Translation gives CASSFQKRDTQYF.

The CDR3 nucleotides are TGTGCCAGCAGCACTAGCAGTTTTCATTGGACAAATGAAGAGACCCAGTACTTC. Translating gives CASSTSSFHWTNEETQYF. V gene TRBV5-4 combines with J gene TRBJ2-5; possible D gene TRBD2, 6 bases. Germline V gene data show CDR1 as SGHNT and CDR2 as YYREEE (reference sequence). This CDR3 has 18 residues. With 4 bases removed from V and 3 bases from J, the gap between germline ends came to 25 bases.

By sample share, this clonotype is medium-sized. The rearrangement uses TRBV19 and TRBJ1-2; the D gene is possibly TRBD1 (5 bases). With 7 bases removed from V and 5 bases from J, the gap between germline ends came to 23 bases. Germline CDR1 and CDR2: LNHDA and SQIVND (reference sequence). CDR3 length: 16 residues. The CDR3 loop is CASTSTGAGGAYGYTF. CDR3 nucleotide sequence: TGTGCCAGTACCTCGACGGGAGCAGGAGGGGCTTATGGCTACACCTTC.

Only one count was recorded for this clonotype. An end of the junction differs from the germline gene, which may be a read error. This chain links TRBV6-2 or TRBV6-3 with TRBJ1-4, with 8 bases identical to TRBD1. The germline V gene encodes CDR1 MNHEY and CDR2 SVGEGT. This CDR3 is 14 amino acids long. CDR3 nucleotides: TGTACCAGCAGGTCCACAGGGGGAGGAGAAAAACTGTTTTTT. Translating it yields CTSRSTGGGEKLFF.

This clonotype has just one count. The genes are TRBV11-2 and TRBJ2-7; D is possibly TRBD2 (6 bases). This CDR3 spans 11 amino acids. Germline V CDR1 and CDR2: SGHAT, FQNNGV. The V end lost 10 bases, the J end lost 5 bases, and 12 bases lay between the germline ends. CDR3 in DNA: TGTGCCACTAGCGCGAGGGACGAGCAGTACGTC. Translated, it gives CATSARDEQYV.

In DNA, the CDR3 is TGTGCCAGCAGGGAGGGGGCTTCGGGCACTGAAGCTTTCTTT. Its translation is CASREGASGTEAFF. The chain uses TRBV2 and TRBJ1-1, with 7 bases aligning to TRBD1. The CDR3 has 14 amino acids. V shed 6 bases and J 4 bases; nucleotides not matched to a gene: 8. Germline loops: CDR1 SNHLY, CDR2 FYNNEI.

This clonotype was seen a handful of times. V usage is TRBV19 and J usage is TRBJ1-5; D not resolved. Germline V lookup: CDR1 LNHDA, CDR2 SQIVND (reference sequence). This CDR3 is built from 15 residues. Trimming shortened V by 2 bases and J by 5 bases, and 13 bases separated the two germline ends. The CDR3 region has the DNA TGTGCCAGTAGTATACAGAAAAGGTGGGATCAGCCCCAGCATTTT. Protein product: CASSIQKRWDQPQHF.

This rearrangement joins TRBV25-1 to TRBJ1-1; D gene ambiguous. Germline CDR1 MGHDK, CDR2 SYGVNS. This CDR3 is built from 15 residues. The germline V and J ends were trimmed by 2 bases and 2 bases, with 12 bases remaining between them. The CDR3 is CASSESSEPNTEAFF. As DNA, the CDR3 is TGTGCCAGCAGTGAAAGTTCGGAGCCTAACACTGAAGCTTTCTTT.

The chain is built from TRBV7-6 and TRBJ2-2; 8 bases agree with TRBD1. The CDR3 has 16 residues. V gave up 1 base and J gave up 5 bases; unmatched junction bases: 6. Looked up from germline, CDR1 is SGHVS and CDR2 is FNYEAQ. The CDR3 DNA sequence: TGTGCCAGCAGCTTAGGGACAGGGAGGAGGACCGGGGAGCTGTTTTTT. Protein product: CASSLGTGRRTGELFF.

This clonotype is medium-sized in the sample. This chain joins TRBV9 and TRBJ2-2; D not resolved. Trimming shortened V by 1 base and J by 5 bases, and 12 bases separated the two germline ends. The CDR3 spans 15 residues. Looked up from germline, CDR1 is SGDLS and CDR2 is YYNGEE. The CDR3 DNA reads as TGTGCCAGCAGCGTAAGGGTAGGAAATACCGGGGAGCTGTTTTTT. It translates to CASSVRVGNTGELFF.

V is TRBV2 and J is TRBJ2-5; a weak D match, TRBD2 (6 bases). The CDR3 is 14 amino acids. Trimming removed 6 bases at V and 3 bases at J, with 14 bases between. The germline gives CDR1 SNHLY, CDR2 FYNNEI. Here the CDR3 reads CASSSGGVEETQYF. CDR3 bases: TGTGCCAGCAGCTCTGGAGGGGTCGAAGAGACCCAGTACTTC.

On this clonotype itself: Here the CDR3 omits its conserved ending phenylalanine or tryptophan, so a read error is the likely source. The limits of the CDR3 on the DNA are not certain, so only TCRdb's listed CDR3 is given. The chain uses TRBV12-3 or TRBV12-4 and TRBJ2-5; the table assigns TRBD1, which was not confirmed against the DNA. The CDR3 is 15 amino acids long, termini counted. The CDR3 sequence: CASSFLWTIEETQYI.

This CDR3 reads CASTDPTSGRSSYEQYF. Written as DNA, the CDR3 is TGTGCCAGCACAGACCCTACTAGCGGGAGGAGCTCCTACGAGCAGTACTTC. J is TRBJ2-7 and V is TRBV10-3; TRBD2 agrees at 12 bases. The CDR3 consists of 17 residues. Unmatched junction bases numbered 13, after V lost 10 bases and J lost 0 bases. Germline assignment: CDR1 ENHRY and CDR2 SYGVKD.

As for this clonotype: Since the CDR3 does not end with the conserved phenylalanine or tryptophan, this likely comes from a read error. The DNA is left out, because the CDR3 cannot be placed on it with certainty; the CDR3 is given as TCRdb lists it. V and J are TRBV10-3 and TRBJ2-7; the table gives TRBD1 as D, unverified against the DNA. Including both end residues, the CDR3 is 15 amino acids long. CDR1 is ENHRY, CDR2 SYGVKD, per germline. Here the CDR3 reads CAISDKEQGAYEKYD.

This clonotype was seen more than once but under ten times. The genes are TRBV19 and TRBJ2-7; 11 nucleotides line up with TRBD2. J lost 4 bases, V lost 4 bases, and 3 bases had no gene match. Germline-derived CDR1 and CDR2 are LNHDA and SQIVND (reference sequence). This CDR3 has 14 residues. CDR3 bases: TGTGCCAGTAGTAGGACTAGCGGGTTTTACGAGCAGTACTTC. Translating gives CASSRTSGFYEQYF. Based on the CDR3 plus reference TRBV19 and TRBJ2-7, the full variable domain is DGGITQSPKYLFRKEGQNVTLSCEQNLNHDAMYWYRQDPGQGLRLIYYSQIVNDFQKGDIAEGYSVSREKKESFPLTVTSAQKNPTAFYLCASSRTSGFYEQYFGPGTRLTVT.

To note about this clonotype: Sequence at one end of the junction differs from germline and may be a read error. The CDR3 spells CSSKRTGETEQFF. The DNA for the CDR3 is TGTTCCAGCAAGAGGACAGGGGAGACTGAGCAGTTCTTC. The chain couples TRBV2 to TRBJ2-1, with 9 bases identical to TRBD1. Germline CDR1 reads SNHLY; CDR2 reads FYNNEI. The CDR3 is 13 residues long.

By share, this clonotype counts as medium-sized. CDR3 sequence (DNA): TGTGCCAGCAGTTACTCGAAGGGGGTGGAGACCCAGTACTTC. It codes for CASSYSKGVETQYF. The genes are TRBV6-6 and TRBJ2-5; possible D gene TRBD1, 6 bases. V lost 0 bases and J lost 5, with 10 bases in between. CDR3 length equals 14 residues. CDR1 and CDR2 from the germline V gene are MNHNY and SVGAGI (reference sequence).

The V and J genes are TRBV7-6 and TRBJ2-7; 12 bases fit TRBD1. The germline V gene encodes CDR1 SGHVS and CDR2 FNYEAQ. The CDR3 totals 17 residues. The trim removed 5 bases at V and 0 bases at J, leaving 8 bases unmatched. The CDR3 protein is CASSPGTGGLSSYEQYF. DNA of the CDR3: TGTGCCAGCAGCCCTGGGACAGGGGGCCTGAGCTCCTACGAGCAGTACTTC.